The 26 T cell receptor beta chains below all came from one sample that was sequenced in a study of T cells in women clearing cervical HPV infection. Libraries were prepared by immunoSEQ multiplex PCR; TCRdb keeps only in-frame clonotypes and omits some of them. The table for this sample gives tens of thousands of clones. Material for sequencing was blood buffy coat. The receptors here all came from a woman aged 18 to 75 with a cervical HPV16 infection that either progressed to CIN3+ or cleared (not recorded which).

Of note for this clone: The read ends 3 residues before the CDR3 terminus; that terminus is restored from the germline J gene. V and J are TRBV5-6 and TRBJ1-5; no definite D call. Trimming stripped 0 bases from V and 4 bases from J, with 8 bases between. Germline CDR1 reads SGHDT; CDR2 reads YYEEEE. The CDR3 has 14 amino acids. CDR3 amino acids: CASSLGIANQPQHF. CDR3 DNA (partial): TGTGCCAGCAGCTTGGGTATAGCTAATCAGCCC.

With respect to this clone: The read ends 3 residues before the CDR3 terminus; that terminus is restored from the germline J gene. The rearrangement joins TRBV30 to TRBJ1-2, with no clear D. The CDR3 runs 15 residues. Germline CDR1 reads GTSNPN; CDR2 reads SVGIG (reference sequence). The sequenced CDR3 bases are TGTGCCTGGAGCAACCTAGCGGGAGGTGCCTACGAC. Protein sequence: CAWSNLAGGAYD. The whole CDR3 sequence reads CAWSNLAGGAYDYTF.

Comment on this clone: The CDR3 end falls 3 residues outside the read, so it is completed with the germline J gene. The gene calls are TRBV10-1 and TRBJ2-2; D uncertain. The CDR3 extends over 15 amino acids. The germline V gene has CDR1 WNHNN and CDR2 SYGVQD (reference sequence). The chain's CDR3 is CASSEMAVYHEKLFF. CDR3 bases read: TGCGCCAGCAGTGAGATGGCGGTCTACCATGAAAAG.

Comments on this clone: The observed sequence ends 3 residues before the CDR3 terminus, with the missing tail filled in from the germline J gene. V and J are TRBV20-1 and TRBJ2-1; TRBD2 matches at 8 bases. The CDR3 has 14 amino acids. The V and J ends lost 6 bases and 3 bases, in that order; junction bases with no gene match: 7. Germline CDR1 is DFQATT and CDR2 is SNEGSKA (reference sequence). CDR3 sequence: CSAMGAGGYNEQFF. CDR3 bases read: TGCAGTGCCATGGGCGCGGGAGGCTACAATGAG.

In the case of this clone: The CDR3 goes on 3 residues after the read ends, and that part is filled in from the germline J gene. The rearrangement uses TRBV19 and TRBJ1-2; D gene uncertain. This CDR3 is built from 12 residues. The germline CDR1 and CDR2 sequences are LNHDA and SQIVND (reference sequence). CDR3 DNA, as far as it was read: TGTGCCAGTAGTGTACTAGCTAATGAC. Translating gives CASSVLAND. The CDR3 in full is CASSVLANDYTF.

Of note for this clone: Sequencing ends 3 residues short of the CDR3 end; the germline J gene provides the rest. This sequence joins TRBV19 and TRBJ1-2; 8 bases fit TRBD1. CDR3 size: 14 residues. Germline values: CDR1 LNHDA, CDR2 SQIVND (reference sequence). The CDR3 loop is CASSRQGSSYDYTF. CDR3 DNA, as far as it was read: TGTGCCAGTAGTCGACAGGGGAGCTCCTACGAC.

Comments on this clone: The read halts 3 residues ahead of the CDR3 end, with the missing end drawn from the germline J gene. This rearrangement joins TRBV5-4 to TRBJ2-7; 8 bases match TRBD2. V lost 1 base, J lost 6 bases, and 9 bases stayed unmatched. Germline CDR1 SGHNT, CDR2 YYREEE (reference sequence). CDR3 size: 15 residues. The CDR3 sequence: CASSLPGGAQGEQYF. The DNA read from the CDR3 is TGTGCCAGCAGCTTGCCGGGGGGGGCGCAGGGCGAG.

Note on this clone: Read data end 3 residues before the CDR3 end; the end is taken from the germline J gene. The chain uses TRBV19 and TRBJ1-2; 7 bases are a match to TRBD1. CDR3 size: 14 residues. Germline CDR1 and CDR2: LNHDA and SQIVND (reference sequence). The CDR3 loop reads CASSGTATHNDYTF. CDR3 bases read: TGTGCCAGTAGTGGGACAGCTACCCACAATGAC.

On this clone itself: The read finishes 3 residues shy of the CDR3 end, and the germline J gene is used to complete it. The chain couples TRBV7-9 to TRBJ2-5; TRBD2 agrees at 8 bases. Germline assignment: CDR1 SEHNR and CDR2 FQNEAQ (reference sequence). This CDR3 has 15 residues. J lost 3 bases, V lost 3 bases, and 6 bases had no gene match. The CDR3 reads CASSFITSGKETQYF. Partial CDR3 DNA: TGTGCCAGCAGCTTTATAACTAGCGGAAAAGAGACC.

In regard to this clone: The read ends 3 residues shy of where the CDR3 ends; the end is completed using the germline J gene. The J gene is TRBJ2-2, the V gene TRBV20-1; a weak D match, TRBD1 (6 bases). The CDR3 is made up of 14 amino acids. Germline V lookup: CDR1 DFQATT, CDR2 SNEGSKA (reference sequence). The DNA read from the CDR3 is TGCAGTGCTAGAAATGGACAGACTAATGAAAAG. The encoded protein is CSARNGQTNEK. The whole CDR3 protein is CSARNGQTNEKLFF.

Remarks on this clone: With the read ending 3 residues before the CDR3 end, the germline J gene is used to fill in that end. The chain links TRBV5-1 to TRBJ1-2, with TRBD1 identical over 7 bases. The CDR3 totals 16 residues. CDR1 SGHRS and CDR2 YFSETQ come from the germline V gene. The sequenced part of the CDR3 DNA is TGCGCCAGCAGCTTGGGGTTACAGGGTGGGACAGATACC. The encoded protein is CASSLGLQGGTDT. The CDR3 reads in full as CASSLGLQGGTDTYTF.

Turning to this clone: The read ends 3 residues before the CDR3 terminus; that terminus is restored from the germline J gene. This chain joins TRBV7-2 and TRBJ1-5, with a tentative D call TRBD1 (6 bases). The CDR3 is made up of 13 amino acids. V was shortened by 3 bases and J by 6 bases, with 9 bases between the two germline ends. Per germline, CDR1 SGHTA and CDR2 FQGNSA. Partial CDR3 DNA: TGTGCCAGCAGCTTTCGGGGGGCTCAGCCC. Its protein is CASSFRGAQP. The CDR3 reads in full as CASSFRGAQPQHF.

The DNA read from the CDR3 is TGTGCCAGCAGTTTAAGAGGGGCCGGGGAG. It specifies CASSLRGAGE. The whole CDR3 protein reads CASSLRGAGELFF. The rearrangement uses TRBV12-3 or TRBV12-4 and TRBJ2-2; tentatively, D is TRBD1 or TRBD2 (5 bases each). The read halts 3 residues ahead of the CDR3 end, with the missing end drawn from the germline J gene. Between the trimmed V and J ends, which lost 2 bases and 6 bases, there was a span of 7 bases. The CDR3 consists of 13 residues.

The CDR3 spells CASGLDTMTGTTEQYF. CDR3 DNA, as far as it was read: TGTGCTAGTGGTTTGGATACAATGACAGGGACGACCGAG. The rearrangement links TRBV12-5 to TRBJ2-7, with 7 bases matching TRBD1. The read finishes 3 residues shy of the CDR3 end, and the germline J gene is used to complete it. Trimming at V came to 1 base and at J to 6 bases, leaving 12 bases not matched to a gene. Germline lookup yields CDR1 LGHNT and CDR2 FRNRAP. The CDR3 covers 16 residues. The full variable domain, rest sourced from reference TRBV12-5 and TRBJ2-7, is DARVTQTPRHKVTEMGQEVTMRCQPILGHNTVFWYRQTMMQGLELLAYFRNRAPLDDSGMPKDRFSAEMPDATLATLKIQPSEPRDSAVYFCASGLDTMTGTTEQYFGPGTRLTVT.

About this clone itself: Read coverage stops 3 residues before the CDR3 terminus; the germline J gene supplies the remainder. The J gene is TRBJ2-7, the V gene TRBV11-3, with TRBD2 identical over 7 bases. J was trimmed by 1 base and V by 3 bases; bases with no gene match: 0. The length of the CDR3 is 13 residues. Germline V lookup: CDR1 SGHNT, CDR2 YENEEA. This CDR3 reads CASSFGGSYEQYF. The covered CDR3 bases are TGTGCCAGCAGCTTCGGGGGGTCCTACGAG.

On this clone itself: The CDR3 extends 3 residues past the end of the read, so its final part is completed from the germline J gene. The chain is built from TRBV27 and TRBJ2-2, with D unresolved. Germline V gives CDR1 MNHEY, CDR2 SMNVEV (reference sequence). V shed 5 bases and J shed 6 bases, with 13 bases lying between them. The CDR3 totals 14 residues. The covered CDR3 bases are TGTGCCAGCAGTCCCCAATCTATCCCCGGGGAG. Its translation is CASSPQSIPGE. The full-length CDR3 reads as CASSPQSIPGELFF.

Concerning this clone itself: The CDR3 extends 3 residues past the end of the read, so its final part is completed from the germline J gene. The chain is built from TRBV19 and TRBJ1-1, with D perhaps TRBD1 (5 bases). Germline loops: CDR1 LNHDA, CDR2 SQIVND (reference sequence). The CDR3 has 14 amino acids. Trimming pared 5 bases from V and 4 bases from J, leaving 14 bases between. The CDR3 spells CASSPGGIGTEAFF. The covered CDR3 bases are TGTGCCAGTAGTCCTGGGGGGATCGGCACTGAA.

CDR3 sequence: CASSFGLATLDEQYF. CDR3 bases read: TGTGCCAGCAGCTTCGGGCTAGCGACCCTCGACGAG. The chain links TRBV7-9 to TRBJ2-7; D may be TRBD2 (6 bases). The missing CDR3 end, 3 residues past where the read stops, is filled in from the germline J gene. Germline V gene lookup returns CDR1 SEHNR and CDR2 FQNEAQ (reference sequence). The CDR3 spans 15 residues. V was shortened by 3 bases and J by 5 bases, with 17 bases between the two germline ends.

Notes on this clone: The observed sequence ends 3 residues before the CDR3 terminus, with the missing tail filled in from the germline J gene. The chain links TRBV30 to TRBJ2-5, with D tentatively TRBD1 (6 bases). This CDR3 is built from 13 residues. The V gene's germline CDR1 is GTSNPN and CDR2 SVGIG (reference sequence). Trimming cost V 5 bases and J 5 bases, with 15 bases left between them. The CDR3 bases that were read are TGTGCCTGGGGGGGTGGGGGCGCGGAGACC. Translation gives CAWGGGGAET. In full, the CDR3 is CAWGGGGAETQYF.

In the case of this clone: Sequencing ends 3 residues short of the CDR3 end; the germline J gene provides the rest. The chain employs TRBV10-3 and TRBJ1-4; 7 nucleotides agree with TRBD1. Germline loops: CDR1 ENHRY, CDR2 SYGVKD. This CDR3 has 15 residues. The CDR3 spells CAISRQGSGANVLFF. CDR3 DNA, as far as it was read: TGTGCCATCAGCCGACAGGGCTCTGGGGCCAACGTA.

As regards this clone: The CDR3 is cut off 3 residues early in the read; its end comes from the germline J gene. V and J are TRBV5-1 and TRBJ1-2; unclear D gene. CDR1 SGHRS and CDR2 YFSETQ come from the germline V gene. This CDR3 has 13 residues. The CDR3 sequence is CASSLMGGDTYTF. The sequenced part of the CDR3 DNA is TGCGCCAGCAGCTTAATGGGCGGGGATACC.

Notes on this clone: Read sequence stops 3 residues before the CDR3 end, and the germline J gene provides the missing end. The chain couples TRBV4-1 to TRBJ1-6, with no clear D. V was shortened by 4 bases and J by 3 bases, with 13 bases between the two germline ends. This CDR3 is 16 amino acids long. Germline V gives CDR1 MGHRA, CDR2 YSYEKL. The CDR3 bases that were read are TGCGCCAGCAGCCCTATAACGGGGATCTATAATTCACCC. Translating gives CASSPITGIYNSP. The full CDR3 protein is CASSPITGIYNSPLHF.

As regards this clone: Coverage ceases 3 residues before the CDR3 finishes, and the germline J gene fills in the end. This sequence joins TRBV4-1 and TRBJ1-1; TRBD1 might be the D (5 bases). Germline V CDR1 and CDR2: MGHRA, YSYEKL. CDR3 length: 15 amino acids. Trimming removed 1 base at V and 1 base at J, with 10 bases between. The DNA read from the CDR3 is TGCGCCAGCAGCCAAGGATGGGGGGAGAACACTGAA. This sequence encodes CASSQGWGENTE. The complete CDR3 sequence is CASSQGWGENTEAFF.

Worth noting for this clone: The CDR3 extends 3 residues past the end of the read, so its final part is completed from the germline J gene. The chain links TRBV7-9 to TRBJ2-2; 9 bases fit TRBD1. The CDR3 consists of 15 residues. Germline V CDR1 and CDR2: SEHNR, FQNEAQ (reference sequence). Partial CDR3 DNA: TGTGCCAGCAGCTCGACAACAGGGGGCGGATCACCG. The encoded protein is CASSSTTGGGSP. The entire CDR3 is CASSSTTGGGSPLFF.

A word on this clone: The sequenced fragment ends 3 residues before the CDR3 boundary, so the rest is inferred from the germline J gene. V usage is TRBV7-2 and J usage is TRBJ2-4, with TRBD1 identical over 11 bases. Germline CDR1 is SGHTA and CDR2 is FQGNSA. CDR3 length equals 15 residues. CDR3 residues: CASSYGQGANYGQYF. The covered CDR3 bases are TGTGCCAGCAGCTACGGACAGGGGGCTAACTATGGT. The whole variable domain, filled in from reference TRBV7-2 and TRBJ2-4, reads GAGVSQSPSNKVTEKGKDVELRCDPISGHTALYWYRQSLGQGLEFLIYFQGNSAPDKSGLPSDRFSAERTGGSVSTLTIQRTQQEDSAVYLCASSYGQGANYGQYFGAGTRLSVL.

With respect to this clone: The read stops 3 residues short of the end of the CDR3; the missing end is completed from the germline J gene. The chain joins TRBV18 to TRBJ1-2; D possibly corresponds to TRBD1 (5 bases). CDR3 length: 13 residues. Trimming removed 2 bases at V and 4 bases at J, with 8 bases between. The germline CDR1 and CDR2 sequences are KGHSH and LQKENI. CDR3 bases read: TGTGCCAGCTCACCATGGGGCCCCTATGGC. It is translated as CASSPWGPYG. The whole CDR3 sequence is CASSPWGPYGYTF.